This is a list of T cell receptor beta chains from one sample in a study of response to subunit inactivated influenza vaccine. TCRdb re-derived calls from the RT-PCR reads in MiXCR, one entry per CDR3 protein. Among fewer than 250,000 distinct CDR3 sequences listed, approximately 14% were seen once. The input for sequencing was CD8+ T cells sorted from PBMCs, taken 5 to 6 days after vaccination. The receptor set was obtained from a man in his fifties who received an inactivated influenza vaccine. CDR3s include the opening cysteine and the closing phenylalanine or tryptophan. The D gene is left open where the match is weak. A clone size is listed for some rows: how often the clone was seen (once, few, many), or a class if it is expanded.

clone_size	d_call	j_call	v_call	cdr3_aa	cdr3_nt
-	TRBD1	TRBJ2-3	TRBV16	CASSRRQGGTDTQYF	TGTGCCAGCAGCCGAAGACAGGGCGGCACAGATACGCAGTATTTT
once	TRBD2	TRBJ2-7	TRBV27	CASSLTSGASYEQYF	TGTGCCAGCAGTTTAACTAGCGGGGCATCCTACGAGCAGTACTTC
-	-	TRBJ2-1	TRBV7-9	CASNSDWATQFF	TGTGCCAGCAACTCCGACTGGGCGACGCAGTTCTTC
-	TRBD2	TRBJ2-7	TRBV5-5	CASNSGATSGGREQYF	TGTGCCAGCAACTCCGGGGCTACTAGCGGGGGCCGGGAGCAGTACTTC
-	TRBD2	TRBJ2-7	TRBV7-3	CASSLAGGSHSYEQYF	TGTGCCAGCAGCTTAGCGGGAGGCTCCCACTCCTACGAGCAGTACTTC
many	TRBD2	TRBJ2-1	TRBV12-3/TRBV12-4	CASSSSTSGRFLGEFF	TGTGCCAGCAGTTCGTCGACTAGCGGGAGGTTTCTTGGGGAGTTCTTC
-	-	TRBJ1-1	TRBV27	CASSLTMEANTEAFF	TGTGCCAGCAGTTTAACAATGGAGGCGAACACTGAAGCTTTCTTT
few	TRBD1	TRBJ1-2	TRBV7-9	CASSLGFRRGKSYGYTF	TGTGCCAGCAGCTTAGGTTTCCGCAGGGGGAAGTCCTATGGCTACACCTTC
-	TRBD1	TRBJ2-2	TRBV2	CASSTRDRGLAGELFF	TGTGCCAGCAGTACCCGGGACAGGGGGCTTGCCGGGGAGCTGTTTTTT
few	-	TRBJ2-7	TRBV6-1	CASRLKRGYEQYF	TGTGCCAGCAGACTCAAAAGAGGGTACGAGCAGTACTTC